This is a list of T cell receptor beta chains from one sample in a study of OX40 agonist ivuxolimab in advanced cancers. The method was immunoSEQ multiplex PCR; TCRdb's version includes in-frame clones alone and lacks a portion of them. The sample holds tens of thousands of clones, about 91% seen once. The material was CD4+ or CD8+ T cells sorted from blood, obtained in a trial of the OX40 agonist ivuxolimab. The receptors here all came from an adult with an advanced solid tumor such as melanoma, head and neck, liver or kidney cancer. Each CDR3 is given with its conserved first and last residue. A D gene is named only where the DNA matches it firmly. Size values are once, few and many counts, or a class for expanded clones, and some rows have none.

size	V	J	D	DNA	CDR3
-	TRBV6-1	TRBJ1-5	-	TGTGCCAGCAGTGATACAGGGTATCTACCCCAGCATTTT	CASSDTGYLPQHF
-	TRBV6-5	TRBJ2-7	TRBD1	TGTGCCAGCAGTTACGGACAGGGATATTTCTACGAGCAGTACTTC	CASSYGQGYFYEQYF
-	TRBV30	TRBJ2-1	TRBD2	TGTGCCTGGAATCTAGGCGGGGGGAATGAGCAGTTCTTC	CAWNLGGGNEQFF
-	TRBV6-6	TRBJ1-2	TRBD1	TGTGCCAGCAGAACCGGACAGGGAGGGTATGGCTACACCTTC	CASRTGQGGYGYTF
-	TRBV4-2	TRBJ2-7	TRBD2	TGTGCCAGCAGCCAAGTCTCTACGGGAGGCAGCTCCTACGAGCAGTACTTC	CASSQVSTGGSSYEQYF
-	TRBV19	TRBJ2-5	TRBD2	TGTGCCAGTAGTATAGGGACTAGTGAGCGGGAGACCCAGTACTTC	CASSIGTSERETQYF
-	TRBV11-2	TRBJ2-7	-	TGTGCCAGCAGCTTAGTGGGGAGGAAAGCATGGGAGCAGTACTTC	CASSLVGRKAWEQYF
-	TRBV10-3	TRBJ2-3	-	TGTGCCATCAGAATAGGGACGGACACAGATACGCAGTATTTT	CAIRIGTDTDTQYF
-	TRBV18	TRBJ1-1	-	TGTGCCAGCTCACCCGGTGTAGGGTCCGACACTGAAGCTTTCTTT	CASSPGVGSDTEAFF
-	TRBV6-5	TRBJ1-4	-	TGTGCCAGCAGTTACTCCCCTGGGGGGAATGAAAAACTGTTTTTT	CASSYSPGGNEKLFF
-	TRBV7-2	TRBJ2-2	TRBD2	TGTGCCAGCAGCTTATTGGTGGGTGCTAGCGGGAGATACGGCGGGGAGCTGTTTTTT	CASSLLVGASGRYGGELFF
-	TRBV2	TRBJ1-2	-	TGTGCCAGCAGTCCGGTACCGGGTCTTAACTATGGCTACACCTTC	CASSPVPGLNYGYTF
once	TRBV11-3	TRBJ2-1	-	TGTGCCAGCAGCTTAGCATGGCCGGACAATGAGCAGTTCTTC	CASSLAWPDNEQFF
once	TRBV20-1	TRBJ1-1	-	TGCAGTGCTAGAGAGGCTGAGGAAGCTTTCTTT	CSAREAEEAFF
-	TRBV7-2	TRBJ1-5	-	TGTGCCAGCAGCTTTCCGGGGGAGCGGCCCCAGCATTTT	CASSFPGERPQHF
-	TRBV25-1	TRBJ2-3	TRBD1	TGTGCCAGCAGTGAATGGGGACAGGGTAACGAAGATACGCAGTATTTT	CASSEWGQGNEDTQYF
-	TRBV4-1	TRBJ2-5	-	TGCGCCAGCAGCCCCCTGGAGAAAACGGAAGAGACCCAGTACTTC	CASSPLEKTEETQYF
-	TRBV7-8	TRBJ1-1	-	TGTGCCAGCAGCTTAGCAGGCCCCGGCACTGAAGCTTTCTTT	CASSLAGPGTEAFF
-	TRBV5-6	TRBJ2-6	-	TGTGCCAGCAGGCCGGGATTAACTTTACCTGGGGCCAACGTCCTGACTTTC	CASRPGLTLPGANVLTF
-	TRBV14	TRBJ2-5	TRBD2	TGTGCCAGCAGCCAAGGGACTAGCGGGAGTCGTGTAGAGACCCAGTACTTC	CASSQGTSGSRVETQYF
-	TRBV30	TRBJ1-2	TRBD1	TGTGCCTGGAGCCGGACAGGGGGCAGTGGGTATGGCTACACCTTC	CAWSRTGGSGYGYTF
once	TRBV6-5	TRBJ2-1	TRBD2	TGTGCCAGCAGTCGGACTAGCTCCCTCTACAATGAGCAGTTCTTC	CASSRTSSLYNEQFF
once	TRBV10-1	TRBJ2-1	TRBD2	TGCGCCAGCAGTGAGTCCGGACTAGCGGGATACAATGAGCAGTTCTTC	CASSESGLAGYNEQFF